This is a list of T cell receptor beta chains from one sample in a study of blood T cells in healthy people across ages. TCRdb reanalysed the 5' RACE reads using MiXCR and keeps one entry per CDR3 protein. The data contain about 670,000 distinct CDR3 sequences, 40% to 65% of them singletons. The specimen was blood. Every receptor here comes from a woman at least 80 years old in good health. Each CDR3 is given without its conserved first and last residue.

j_gene | v_gene | CDR3aa
TRBJ1-2 | TRBV15 | TTSRTGGRGYGCT
TRBJ1-6 | TRBV12-3/TRBV12-4 | VSSLAPEPAYNSPLH
TRBJ2-7 | TRBV5-1 | ASSQDRGRRSYEQY
TRBJ2-3 | TRBV4-1 | ASSQERRGTYNEQY
TRBJ2-3 | TRBV12-3/TRBV12-4 | ASTPTRGGTDTQY
TRBJ2-3 | TRBV7-2 | ASSLDGGMGTQY
TRBJ1-5 | TRBV25-1 | ASRPRRLYSNQPQH
TRBJ2-1 | TRBV7-9 | ASSPTVTSYNEQF
TRBJ2-1 | TRBV20-1 | SAHAGSEQF
TRBJ2-1 | TRBV3-1 | ASSHFGGGNEQF
TRBJ2-3 | TRBV4-1 | ASSQDGRQVAVTDTQY
TRBJ2-5 | TRBV29-1 | SVMGDRKTEQY
TRBJ2-7 | TRBV29-1 | SVAGLAGVYEQY
TRBJ2-6 | TRBV12-3/TRBV12-4 | ASSPTSGIGSGANVLT
TRBJ2-2 | TRBV20-1 | SARDRGGSSTGELF
TRBJ1-1 | TRBV20-1 | SARDRRDTEAF
TRBJ2-5 | TRBV20-1 | SAAGTPQETQY
TRBJ2-1 | TRBV24-1 | ATRRDAHNEQF
TRBJ1-5 | TRBV20-1 | SAIWDSRVFGNQPQH
TRBJ2-3 | TRBV7-3 | ASSPGGATHADTQY
TRBJ2-5 | TRBV4-2 | ASSQGQTALY
TRBJ2-1 | TRBV29-1 | SVATTSGGANEQF
TRBJ1-1 | TRBV10-3 | AISESTPGDYTEAF
TRBJ2-3 | TRBV7-2 | ASSLVSLDTQY
TRBJ2-1 | TRBV6-1 | ASSDKFIDPYNEQF
TRBJ2-5 | TRBV7-7 | ASSSQGPQETQY
TRBJ1-5 | TRBV4-1 | ASSPFEVHQPQH
TRBJ2-5 | TRBV4-3 | ASSHGGTVQETQY
TRBJ2-7 | TRBV2 | ASKRTSREQY
TRBJ1-5 | TRBV20-1 | SAPRRDRGRDQPQH
TRBJ1-1 | TRBV14 | ASSQFQTPGPEAF
TRBJ1-2 | TRBV4-1 | ASSLGQGAGYGYT
TRBJ2-4 | TRBV6-6 | ASTPSFDIQY
TRBJ1-2 | TRBV6-1 | ASSDTGIGYGYT
TRBJ2-1 | TRBV7-2 | ASSPIAGVSNEQF
TRBJ2-3 | TRBV10-3 | AISAEGLTSTDTQY
TRBJ2-7 | TRBV25-1 | ASSELGGGIGSYEQY
TRBJ2-1 | TRBV20-1 | SATWDRVSYNEQF
TRBJ2-2 | TRBV24-1 | ATSASGPNTGELF
TRBJ2-1 | TRBV28 | ASSLPDSTHNEQF
TRBJ2-3 | TRBV7-9 | ASSFSAGLAGTDTQY
TRBJ2-3 | TRBV12-3/TRBV12-4 | ATRLEEDTQY
TRBJ2-1 | TRBV7-9 | ASSFRPGGSSYNEQF
TRBJ2-2 | TRBV4-1 | ASSQGASGNTGELF
TRBJ1-4 | TRBV6-4 | ANRKQGWTNEKLF
TRBJ1-1 | TRBV5-1 | ASSLEWGTTEAF
TRBJ2-3 | TRBV24-1 | ATSDQQGRTDTQY
TRBJ2-7 | TRBV7-8 | ASSLGDRVSSYEQY
TRBJ2-3 | TRBV6-4 | ASSDGGRGPTDTQY
TRBJ1-1 | TRBV12-3/TRBV12-4 | ASSPRQGGTNTEAF
TRBJ2-5 | TRBV5-1 | ASSLAATSGVTQY
TRBJ1-5 | TRBV21-1 | ASSKRRGISNQPQH
TRBJ1-4 | TRBV9 | ASSVDPAATNEKLF
TRBJ2-5 | TRBV7-2 | ASSLVGRVGNEQY
TRBJ1-5 | TRBV19 | ASSIGTERNQPQH
TRBJ2-1 | TRBV29-1 | SSTGTSGSNEQF
TRBJ1-2 | TRBV20-1 | SAGATGRTRVNYGYT
TRBJ2-3 | TRBV27 | ASGPETGGTFSSTDTQY
TRBJ2-1 | TRBV6-5 | ASSYSNGAGSQGQF
TRBJ2-7 | TRBV3-1 | ASSQDERGGEQY